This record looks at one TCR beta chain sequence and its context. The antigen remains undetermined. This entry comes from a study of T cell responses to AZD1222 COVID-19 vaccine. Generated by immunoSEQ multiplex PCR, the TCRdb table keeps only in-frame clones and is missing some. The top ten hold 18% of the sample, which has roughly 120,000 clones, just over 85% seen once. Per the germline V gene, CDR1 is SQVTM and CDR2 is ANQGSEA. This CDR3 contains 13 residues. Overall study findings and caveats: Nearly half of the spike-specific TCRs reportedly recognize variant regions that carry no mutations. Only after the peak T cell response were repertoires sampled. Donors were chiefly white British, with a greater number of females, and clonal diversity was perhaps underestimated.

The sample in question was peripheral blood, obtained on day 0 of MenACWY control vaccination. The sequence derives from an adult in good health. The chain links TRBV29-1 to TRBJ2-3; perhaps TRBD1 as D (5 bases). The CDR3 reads CIVKTASTDTQYF. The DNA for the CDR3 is TGCATTGTTAAGACAGCCAGCACAGATACGCAGTATTTT.